This TCR beta chain originates from a study of cytomegalovirus exposure and HLA in healthy donors. Across the whole study: Among the approximately 400 genotyped donors, less than 85% were placed in the Caucasian-associated ancestry cluster.

General study findings and limits: Available immune exposure information was restricted to CMV serostatus only.

This CDR3 has 13 residues. The V gene lost 4 bases and the J gene lost 2 bases, with 11 bases spanning the gap. Germline-derived CDR1 and CDR2 are GTSNPN and SVGIG (reference sequence). 60 Vbeta and 13 Jbeta primers were used in PCR. Per the original data handling: Unique TCR beta chains numbered around 80 million in a later analysis, with approximately 10 million shared. The protocol was immunoSEQ multiplex PCR, while the TCRdb copy is restricted to in-frame clones and leaves out a portion. Clone size and the V and J calls come from that table; the DNA yielded D and trimming. The repertoire holds about 110,000 clones, with 75% to 85% as singletons. This clone was seen a single time. Its antigen is unknown.

The chain has TRBV30 and TRBJ1-1; possibly TRBD1 for D (6 bases). The source material was PBMCs. The sequence came from a man aged 25 to 40 in good health and CMV-seronegative. The CDR3 region is CAWTRTANTEAFF. Here the CDR3 DNA reads TGTGCCTGGACCAGGACAGCCAACACTGAAGCTTTCTTT.